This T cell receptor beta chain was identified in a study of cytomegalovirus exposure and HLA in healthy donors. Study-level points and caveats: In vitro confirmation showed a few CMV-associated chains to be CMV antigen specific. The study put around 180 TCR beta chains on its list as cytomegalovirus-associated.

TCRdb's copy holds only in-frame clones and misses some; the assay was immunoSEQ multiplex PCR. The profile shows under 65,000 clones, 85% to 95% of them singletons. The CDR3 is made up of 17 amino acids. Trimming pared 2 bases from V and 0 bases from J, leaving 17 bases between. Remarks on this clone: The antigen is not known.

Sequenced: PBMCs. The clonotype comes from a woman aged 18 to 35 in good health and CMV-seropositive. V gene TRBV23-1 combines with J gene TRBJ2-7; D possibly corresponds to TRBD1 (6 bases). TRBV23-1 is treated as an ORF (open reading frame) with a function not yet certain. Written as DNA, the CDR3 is TGCGCCAGCAGTCAAATGAGGGGGAACTCCAACTCCTACGAGCAGTACTTC. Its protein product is CASSQMRGNSNSYEQYF.